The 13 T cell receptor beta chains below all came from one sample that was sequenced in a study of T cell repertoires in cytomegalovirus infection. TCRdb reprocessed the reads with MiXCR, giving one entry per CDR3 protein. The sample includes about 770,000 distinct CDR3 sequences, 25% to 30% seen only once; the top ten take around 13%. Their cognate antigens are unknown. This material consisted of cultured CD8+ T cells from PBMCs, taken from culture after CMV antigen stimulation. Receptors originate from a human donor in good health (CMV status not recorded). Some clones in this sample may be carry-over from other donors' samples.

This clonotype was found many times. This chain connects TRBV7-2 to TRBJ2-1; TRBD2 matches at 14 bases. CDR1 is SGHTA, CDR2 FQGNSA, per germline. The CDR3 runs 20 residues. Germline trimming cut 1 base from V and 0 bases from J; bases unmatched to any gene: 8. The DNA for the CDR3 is TGTGCCAGCAGCTTAGGACTAGCGGGGGGGGATACAAGCTCCTACAATGAGCAGTTCTTC. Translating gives CASSLGLAGGDTSSYNEQFF.

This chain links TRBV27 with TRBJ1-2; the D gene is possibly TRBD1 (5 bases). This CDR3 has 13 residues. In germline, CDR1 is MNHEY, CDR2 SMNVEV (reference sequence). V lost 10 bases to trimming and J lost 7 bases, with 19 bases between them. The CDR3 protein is CATTDGGTSGYTF. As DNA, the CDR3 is TGTGCCACCACCGACGGGGGTACAAGTGGCTACACCTTC.

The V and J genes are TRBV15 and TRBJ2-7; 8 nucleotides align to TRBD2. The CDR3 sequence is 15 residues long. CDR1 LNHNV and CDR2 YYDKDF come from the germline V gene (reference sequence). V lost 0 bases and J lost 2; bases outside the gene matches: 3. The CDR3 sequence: CATSREGSGTYEQYF. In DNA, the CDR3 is TGTGCCACCAGCAGAGAGGGTAGCGGGACCTACGAGCAGTACTTC.

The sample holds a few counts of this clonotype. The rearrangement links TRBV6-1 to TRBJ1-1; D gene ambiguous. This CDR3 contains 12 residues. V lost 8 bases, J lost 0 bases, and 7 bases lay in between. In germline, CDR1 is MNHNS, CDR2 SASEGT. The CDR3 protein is CASLPLNTEAFF. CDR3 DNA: TGTGCCAGCCTCCCATTGAACACTGAAGCTTTCTTT.

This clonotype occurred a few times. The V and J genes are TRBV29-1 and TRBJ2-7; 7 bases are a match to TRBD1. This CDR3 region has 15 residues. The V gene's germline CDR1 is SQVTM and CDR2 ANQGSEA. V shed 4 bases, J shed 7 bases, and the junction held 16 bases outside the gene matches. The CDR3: CSVALTGTLLWEQYF. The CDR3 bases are TGCAGCGTTGCCTTGACAGGGACCCTTCTTTGGGAGCAGTACTTC.

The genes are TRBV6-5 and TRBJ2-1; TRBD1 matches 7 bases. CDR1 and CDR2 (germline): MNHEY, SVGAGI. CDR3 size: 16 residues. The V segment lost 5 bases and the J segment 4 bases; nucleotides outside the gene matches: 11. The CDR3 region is CASSPQGLSVYNEQFF. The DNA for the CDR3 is TGTGCCAGCAGTCCACAGGGGCTCTCTGTGTACAATGAGCAGTTCTTC.

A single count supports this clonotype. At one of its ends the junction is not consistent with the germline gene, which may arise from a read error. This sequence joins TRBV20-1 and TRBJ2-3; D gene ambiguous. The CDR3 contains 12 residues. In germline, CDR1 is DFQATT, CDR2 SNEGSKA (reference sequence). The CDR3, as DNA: TGTAGTGCTAGTGGTCGGTGGGATACGCAGTATTTT. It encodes CSASGRWDTQYF.

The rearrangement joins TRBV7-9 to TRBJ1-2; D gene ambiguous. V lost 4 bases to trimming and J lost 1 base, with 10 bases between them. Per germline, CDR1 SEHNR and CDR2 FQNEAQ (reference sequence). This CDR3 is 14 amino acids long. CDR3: CASSSLFSNYGYTF. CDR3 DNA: TGTGCCAGCAGCTCCCTTTTCAGTAACTATGGCTACACCTTC.

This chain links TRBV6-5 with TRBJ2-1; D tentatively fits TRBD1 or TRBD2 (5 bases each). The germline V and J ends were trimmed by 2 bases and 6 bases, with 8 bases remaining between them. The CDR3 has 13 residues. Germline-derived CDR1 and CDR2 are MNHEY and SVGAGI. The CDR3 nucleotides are TGTGCCAGCAGTTACGGGGGTGCCAATGAGCAGTTCTTC. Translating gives CASSYGGANEQFF.

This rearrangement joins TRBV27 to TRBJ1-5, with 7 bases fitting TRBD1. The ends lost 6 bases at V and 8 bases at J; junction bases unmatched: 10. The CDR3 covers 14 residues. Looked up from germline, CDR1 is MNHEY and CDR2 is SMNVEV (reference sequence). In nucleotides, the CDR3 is TGTGCCAGCAGCCCCACAGGGGCAGTTAAGCCCCAGCATTTT. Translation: CASSPTGAVKPQHF.

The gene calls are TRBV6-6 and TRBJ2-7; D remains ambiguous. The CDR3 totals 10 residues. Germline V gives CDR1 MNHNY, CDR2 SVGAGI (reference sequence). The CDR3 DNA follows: TGTGCCAACAGTGAGGTAGAGCAGTACGTC. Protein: CANSEVEQYV.

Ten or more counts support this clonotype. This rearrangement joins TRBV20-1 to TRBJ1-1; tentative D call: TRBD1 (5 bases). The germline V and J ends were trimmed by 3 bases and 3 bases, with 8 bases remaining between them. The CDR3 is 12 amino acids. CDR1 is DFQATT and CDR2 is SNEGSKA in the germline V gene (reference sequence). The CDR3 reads CSARVGDTEAFF. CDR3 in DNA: TGCAGTGCTAGGGTAGGGGACACTGAAGCTTTCTTT.

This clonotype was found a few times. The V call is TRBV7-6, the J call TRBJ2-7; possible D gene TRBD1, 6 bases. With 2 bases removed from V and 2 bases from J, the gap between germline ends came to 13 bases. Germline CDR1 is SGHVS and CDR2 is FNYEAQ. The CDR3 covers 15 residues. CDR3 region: CASSLTDRQPYEQYF. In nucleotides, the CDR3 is TGTGCCAGCAGCTTAACCGACAGGCAGCCCTACGAGCAGTACTTC.